This TCR beta chain was observed in a study of blood T cell repertoires in COVID-19. The overall study: COVID-19 samples collected from the United States, Italy and Spain covered acute and convalescent phases. T cells, B-cell-depleted T cells, or PBMCs provided the cDNA or gDNA that served as material.

Authors' analysis steps: Reference gene primers were amplified, and this amplification served to estimate nucleated cell counts. Using immunoSEQ multiplex PCR, the repertoire was profiled, and TCRdb retains in-frame clones only, with some absent. The D gene and trimming were derived from the DNA, and the V and J assignments and clone size from that table. The sample shows tens of thousands of clones, roughly 83% of them seen only once. V lost 1 base and J lost 2; bases outside the gene matches: 8. The CDR3 has 17 residues. Germline-derived CDR1 and CDR2 are SGHVS and FNYEAQ. Specimen: peripheral blood. This clonotype was obtained from a human donor with acute or convalescent COVID-19. The donor label of this sample is uncertain. The rearrangement uses TRBV7-6 and TRBJ2-1; 7 bases match TRBD2. DNA of the CDR3: TGTGCCAGCAGCTTAGGTCCAGCGGGGTTAGCCTACAATGAGCAGTTCTTC. Its translation is CASSLGPAGLAYNEQFF.